This T cell receptor (beta chain) came from a study of cytomegalovirus exposure and HLA in healthy donors. General study results and limits: Several top significant clusters appeared, in a later analysis, to be linked to common viral pathogens. Upon later analysis, TCR association rates were observed to vary by HLA locus, being highest for DRB1 and lowest for HLA-C. Presence/absence analyses assumed roughly uniform sequencing depth across donors.

Primers for the PCR totalled 60 Vbeta and 13 Jbeta. Produced via immunoSEQ multiplex PCR; TCRdb's table is partial and in-frame only. The sample yields roughly 140,000 clones, 70% to 75% seen once. Germline loops: CDR1 SGHTS, CDR2 YDEGEE. V gave up 0 bases and J gave up 0 bases, with 7 bases separating them. This CDR3 is built from 15 residues. Notes on this clone: Antigen unknown.

The sequence was collected from a woman between 25 and 40 years old in good health and CMV-seronegative. This chain uses TRBV5-8 with TRBJ2-4; D not certain. Source material: PBMCs. The CDR3 loop reads CASSLGILAKNIQYF. CDR3 bases: TGTGCCAGCAGCTTGGGTATACTAGCCAAAAACATTCAGTACTTC.